The source of this TCR beta chain is a study of T cell responses to AZD1222 COVID-19 vaccine. TCRdb's copy holds only in-frame clones and misses some; the assay was immunoSEQ multiplex PCR. Of 140,000 or so clones listed, around 90% are singletons. A note on this clone: As yet, its antigen is unknown.

Points from the study as a whole: AZD1222 recipients seropositive at baseline numbered only five to seven. Sampling that yielded the repertoires occurred only after the peak T cell response. Reportedly, close to half of spike-specific TCRs are directed against unmutated variant regions. Distributed over spike, vaccine-associated CD4 TCRs predominated at 160-218 and 743-854.

Germline CDR1 reads SGDLS; CDR2 reads YYNGEE. The CDR3 consists of 12 residues. V dropped 4 bases and J dropped 5 bases, with 10 bases sitting between them. This sequence was found in an adult who received the MenACWY meningococcal vaccine as a control. The input for sequencing was peripheral blood, taken 28 days after the second dose of the MenACWY control vaccine. The genes are TRBV9 and TRBJ2-7; D call uncertain. The CDR3 bases are TGTGCCAGCAGCCCCGGGTTCGACGAGCAGTACTTC. Translating gives CASSPGFDEQYF.